These 29 T cell receptor beta chains came from one sample sequenced in a study of radiotherapy plus CTLA-4 blockade in lung cancer (dated by TCRdb to 2017 to 2018). The library was produced with the immunoSEQ multiplex PCR assay. In TCRdb, the immuneACCESS table is reduced to in-frame sequences with V and J assigned. These tables do not hold every clone; where another copy was compared, an unresolved V gene accounts for under half, and the others remain unexplained. The sample table shows 85,000 to 130,000 clones, and approximately 81% are seen once. The leading ten clones occupy 2% to 3% of the sample. The sample consisted of peripheral blood, taken from a patient treated with radiotherapy plus ipilimumab. The source of these receptors is a human donor with non-small cell lung cancer that progressed on radiotherapy plus ipilimumab. Some clones in this sample may be carry-over from other donors' samples.

The rearrangement uses TRBV18 and TRBJ2-5; TRBD1 agrees at 9 bases. The tail of the sequence fits TRBJ2-7 better, so the J call may be wrong. The germline gives CDR1 KGHSH, CDR2 LQKENI. The CDR3 consists of 13 residues. The CDR3 nucleotides read TGTGCCAGCTCCGGACAGGGGACCTACGAGCAGTACTTC. Protein: CASSGQGTYEQYF.

The chain uses TRBV4-2 and TRBJ2-7, with a weak D call TRBD1 (7 bases). The CDR3 sequence is 15 residues long. V was trimmed by 5 bases and J by 3 bases, leaving 17 bases between them. Germline V gene sequence: CDR1 LGHNA, CDR2 YNFKEQ. CDR3 region: CASSLRQGLHYEQYF. The CDR3 bases are TGTGCCAGCAGCTTGCGACAGGGACTTCACTACGAGCAGTACTTC.

This clone appeared once. The junction departs from germline at one end; a sequencing error may be responsible. The identical CDR3 is also encoded by other nucleotide sequences in the sample. In DNA, the CDR3 is TGTGCCAGCTCACTAACCGGGACAGCGACTGAAGCCTTCTTT. This sequence encodes CASSLTGTATEAFF. The chain carries TRBV18 and TRBJ1-1, with TRBD1 identical over 7 bases. Germline V gene lookup returns CDR1 KGHSH and CDR2 LQKENI. The CDR3 length is 14 residues.

The chain carries TRBV5-1 and TRBJ1-5; no definite D call. The CDR3 spans 15 residues. V shed 0 bases and J shed 7 bases, with 14 bases lying between them. Germline assignment: CDR1 SGHRS and CDR2 YFSETQ. The CDR3 protein is CASSLVAGLEQPQHF. The CDR3, as DNA: TGCGCCAGCAGCTTGGTAGCTGGACTGGAGCAGCCCCAGCATTTT.

The table lists this clone with a count of one. The rearrangement joins TRBV11-3 to TRBJ2-7; 9 positions match TRBD1. Germline-derived CDR1 and CDR2 are SGHNT and YENEEA. The CDR3 spans 15 residues. V lost 3 bases and J lost 4; bases outside the gene matches: 7. CDR3 nucleotide sequence: TGTGCCAGCAGCTTGCGTGGGACAGGGCAATACGAGCAGTACTTC. As protein: CASSLRGTGQYEQYF.

The chain uses TRBV6-1 and TRBJ2-7, with TRBD1 matching 8 bases. V was clipped by 5 bases and J by 4 bases; unmatched bases: 4. Germline V gene sequence: CDR1 MNHNS, CDR2 SASEGT. The CDR3 is 13 amino acids. The CDR3 DNA reads TGTGCCAGCAGTACCGACAGGGGTTACGAGCAGTACTTC. This sequence encodes CASSTDRGYEQYF.

The genes are TRBV29-1 and TRBJ1-4; TRBD1 matches at 7 bases. Germline CDR1 reads SQVTM; CDR2 reads ANQGSEA. This CDR3 contains 12 residues. J gave up 7 bases and V 6 bases, and 5 bases lay outside the gene matches. The CDR3 DNA follows: TGCAGCGTGGGACAGATCTCTGAAAAACTGTTTTTT. It specifies CSVGQISEKLFF.

The chain joins TRBV9 to TRBJ2-3; 9 bases fit TRBD2. Germline CDR1 and CDR2: SGDLS and YYNGEE. The CDR3 is made up of 15 amino acids. V lost 5 bases, J lost 3 bases, and 7 bases stayed unmatched. CDR3 region: CASSAGTSLTDTQYF. CDR3 DNA sequence: TGTGCCAGCAGTGCCGGGACTAGCTTAACAGATACGCAGTATTTT.

This clone was detected once. The V and J genes are TRBV9 and TRBJ2-5, with a tentative D call TRBD1 (6 bases). V was pared by 3 bases and J by 0 bases, with 9 bases between. This CDR3 contains 14 residues. In germline, CDR1 is SGDLS, CDR2 YYNGEE. The CDR3 nucleotides read TGTGCCAGCAGCGGGCAGGGGTACCAAGAGACCCAGTACTTC. It codes for CASSGQGYQETQYF.

This chain uses TRBV5-1 with TRBJ2-6; D is possibly TRBD1 (6 bases). The CDR3 runs 17 residues. Looked up from germline, CDR1 is SGHRS and CDR2 is YFSETQ. Trimming stripped 0 bases from V and 0 bases from J, with 10 bases between. CDR3 sequence reads: CASSLEGHRSGANVLTF. The CDR3 coding sequence is TGCGCCAGCAGCTTGGAGGGACACCGCTCTGGGGCCAACGTCCTGACTTTC.

This chain links TRBV28 with TRBJ1-5; no clear D gene. The CDR3 runs to 14 residues. Germline V gene lookup returns CDR1 MDHEN and CDR2 SYDVKM. Trimming took 6 bases from V and 6 from J, leaving 15 bases between them. This chain's CDR3 is CASSDSNWSQPQHF. CDR3 nucleotide sequence: TGTGCCAGCAGCGATTCAAACTGGAGTCAGCCCCAGCATTTT.

This chain uses TRBV7-3 with TRBJ2-1; TRBD2 aligns across 7 bases. Germline V CDR1 and CDR2: SGHTA, FQGTGA. This CDR3 has 17 residues. The junction had 10 bases not matched to a gene; V was cut back by 5 bases and J by 0 bases. In DNA form, the CDR3 reads TGTGCCAGCAGCCCCCCGGAAGCGGGGCACTCCTACAATGAGCAGTTCTTC. Protein sequence: CASSPPEAGHSYNEQFF.

The rearrangement joins TRBV7-9 to TRBJ1-2, with D perhaps matching TRBD1 (5 bases). Germline assignment: CDR1 SEHNR and CDR2 FQNEAQ (reference sequence). This CDR3 contains 17 residues. Trimming took 2 bases from V and 7 from J, leaving 23 bases between them. The CDR3 region has the DNA TGTGCCAGCAGCTTACTTCAAGGCGGGACCCATAAAAGTGGCTACACCTTC. It is translated as CASSLLQGGTHKSGYTF.

The V call is TRBV5-6, the J call TRBJ2-3; D may correspond to TRBD1 or TRBD2 (5 bases each). CDR1 is SGHDT, CDR2 YYEEEE, per germline. The CDR3 is made up of 12 amino acids. Deletions cut 4 bases from V and 9 bases from J, with 12 bases between. The DNA for the CDR3 is TGTGCCAGCAGCCCCGGGGCCCCGACGCAGTATTTT. Amino acids: CASSPGAPTQYF.

The V gene is TRBV5-4, the J gene TRBJ2-1; D gene uncertain. Trimming pared 2 bases from V and 3 bases from J, leaving 9 bases between. The CDR3 is 14 residues long. The germline gives CDR1 SGHNT, CDR2 YYREEE (reference sequence). CDR3 region: CASSLGTGYNEQFF. CDR3 nucleotide sequence: TGTGCCAGCAGCTTAGGAACGGGCTACAATGAGCAGTTCTTC. Full variable domain (remainder filled in from reference TRBV5-4 and TRBJ2-1): ETGVTQSPTHLIKTRGQQVTLRCSSQSGHNTVSWYQQALGQGPQFIFQYYREEENGRGNFPPRFSGLQFPNYSSELNVNALELDDSALYLCASSLGTGYNEQFFGPGTRLTVL.

This clone was detected once. V and J are TRBV7-8 and TRBJ2-2; TRBD1 matches 7 bases. The CDR3 consists of 15 residues. The junction had 7 bases not matched to a gene; V was cut back by 2 bases and J by 7 bases. Germline lookup yields CDR1 SGHVS and CDR2 FQNEAQ. The chain's CDR3 is CASSLWGQLSGELFF. In DNA form, the CDR3 reads TGTGCCAGCAGCTTATGGGGACAGTTGAGCGGGGAGCTGTTTTTT. Variable domain in full (rest from reference TRBV7-8 and TRBJ2-2): GAGVSQSPRYKVAKRGQDVALRCDPISGHVSLFWYQQALGQGPEFLTYFQNEAQLDKSGLPSDRFFAERPEGSVSTLKIQRTQQEDSAVYLCASSLWGQLSGELFFGEGSRLTVL.

The chain uses TRBV7-8 and TRBJ2-7; 7 nucleotides line up with TRBD1. The CDR3 spans 17 residues. CDR1 and CDR2 (germline): SGHVS, FQNEAQ. Trimming at V came to 1 base and at J to 2 bases, leaving 11 bases not matched to a gene. The CDR3 bases are TGTGCCAGCAGCTTAGTAATCCTCGGGACAGTAACCTACGAGCAGTACTTC. Protein product: CASSLVILGTVTYEQYF.

Written as DNA, the CDR3 is TGTGCCAGCAGTTTTCCCGCAGGTTTGGGGCCAGATACGCAGTATTTT. Translating gives CASSFPAGLGPDTQYF. J is TRBJ2-3 and V is TRBV27, with a possible D match to TRBD1 (5 bases). Germline-derived CDR1 and CDR2 are MNHEY and SMNVEV (reference sequence). Trimming left V 3 bases short and J 4 bases short, with 17 bases between. CDR3 length equals 16 residues.

The chain is built from TRBV6-6 and TRBJ1-2, with unresolved D. The CDR3 is 13 amino acids. The V and J ends lost 0 bases and 6 bases respectively, with 8 bases between them. Germline lookup yields CDR1 MNHNY and CDR2 SVGAGI (reference sequence). CDR3 DNA sequence: TGTGCCAGCAGTTACTCGACCGGGGATGGCTACACCTTC. Its translation is CASSYSTGDGYTF.

This sequence joins TRBV5-6 and TRBJ1-5; TRBD1 matches 8 bases. Germline V gene sequence: CDR1 SGHDT, CDR2 YYEEEE. The CDR3 is 14 amino acids. The junction had 5 bases not matched to a gene; V was cut back by 3 bases and J by 6 bases. This chain's CDR3 is CASSSRTGFQPQHF. The DNA of the CDR3 is TGTGCCAGCAGCTCCAGGACAGGGTTTCAGCCCCAGCATTTT.

The V call is TRBV2, the J call TRBJ2-1; no reliable D call. This CDR3 is 16 amino acids long. V was shortened by 2 bases and J by 0 bases, with 11 bases between the two germline ends. Germline assignment: CDR1 SNHLY and CDR2 FYNNEI. The DNA for the CDR3 is TGTGCCAGCAGTGAAACTGTGACCAACTCCTACAATGAGCAGTTCTTC. This codes for CASSETVTNSYNEQFF.

J is TRBJ1-1 and V is TRBV28; D might be TRBD1 (6 bases). The CDR3 spans 16 residues. V lost 3 bases and J lost 5, with 19 bases in between. Per germline, CDR1 MDHEN and CDR2 SYDVKM. The CDR3 loop is CASSFLAQGPRTEAFF. The CDR3 bases are TGTGCCAGCAGTTTTTTGGCACAGGGTCCAAGGACTGAAGCTTTCTTT.

The chain recombines TRBV5-4 with TRBJ2-7, with 7 nucleotides matching TRBD1. The V segment lost 3 bases and the J segment 2 bases; nucleotides outside the gene matches: 5. This CDR3 comprises 14 residues. CDR1 and CDR2 from the germline V gene are SGHNT and YYREEE (reference sequence). The CDR3 spells CASSYGTAPYEQYF. CDR3 DNA: TGTGCCAGCAGCTACGGGACAGCTCCCTACGAGCAGTACTTC.

The CDR3 reads CASSLVAGGTDTQYF. CDR3 DNA sequence: TGTGCCAGCAGCTTAGTGGCGGGAGGCACAGATACGCAGTATTTT. V and J are TRBV7-9 and TRBJ2-3; 7 bases are a match to TRBD2. There are 15 residues in the CDR3. Germline V gives CDR1 SEHNR, CDR2 FQNEAQ (reference sequence). Unmatched junction bases numbered 2, after V lost 1 base and J lost 1 base.

With regard to this clone: At one boundary the junction diverges from the germline segment, which might be a read error. The chain carries TRBV10-3 and TRBJ2-1; 8 nucleotides match TRBD2. The CDR3 is made up of 16 amino acids. Germline V gene data show CDR1 as ENHRY and CDR2 as SYGVKD. The CDR3 DNA follows: TGTGTCATCAGTGAGCGCGGGGGGACTAGTTCCAATGAGCAGTTCTTC. The encoded protein is CVISERGGTSSNEQFF.

The chain has TRBV5-1 and TRBJ2-3; 12 positions match TRBD2. This CDR3 has 17 residues. V lost 0 bases and J lost 0; bases outside the gene matches: 2. From germline, CDR1 is SGHRS and CDR2 YFSETQ. The CDR3 region has the DNA TGCGCCAGCAGCTTGGGGACTAGCGGGGCTAGCACAGATACGCAGTATTTT. It translates to CASSLGTSGASTDTQYF.

The V call is TRBV7-3, the J call TRBJ1-2, with D perhaps TRBD1 (5 bases). CDR3 size: 12 residues. CDR1 and CDR2 (germline): SGHTA, FQGTGA. Trimming left V 1 base short and J 6 bases short, with 6 bases between. The CDR3 DNA reads TGTGCCAGCAGCTTAAGGGGGGATGGCTACACCTTC. Its protein product is CASSLRGDGYTF.

The genes are TRBV6-5 and TRBJ2-5; 9 nucleotides line up with TRBD1. The germline V gene has CDR1 MNHEY and CDR2 SVGAGI. V lost 6 bases and J lost 5; bases outside the gene matches: 10. The CDR3 has 15 amino acids. CDR3 bases: TGTGCCAGCAGCCAACAGACAGGGGGGTCCGAGACCCAGTACTTC. It yields the protein CASSQQTGGSETQYF.

The CDR3 here is CASSSTGPTEAFF. The CDR3 DNA sequence: TGTGCCAGCAGCTCCACAGGGCCCACTGAAGCTTTCTTT. The chain uses TRBV7-9 and TRBJ1-1; TRBD1 might be the D (6 bases). CDR1 and CDR2 from the germline V gene are SEHNR and FQNEAQ (reference sequence). The CDR3 extends over 13 amino acids. The V end was cut by 4 bases, the J end by 4 bases, with 10 bases between.